This T cell receptor beta chain was identified during a study of radiotherapy plus CTLA-4 blockade in lung cancer. Overall study context: There were objective responses in roughly 18% of patients, and roughly 32% had disease control. The study's findings and limits: Reportedly, early blood T cell clone dynamics best predicted response, with interferon-beta. In blood, tumor-derived TCR clones expanded after radiotherapy plus ipilimumab.

Patients with chemo-refractory metastatic non-small-cell lung cancer received focal radiation plus CTLA-4 blockade with ipilimumab. This CDR3 contains 14 residues. V lost 0 bases, J lost 2 bases, and 5 bases lay in between. Germline V gene data show CDR1 as SGHAT and CDR2 as FQNNGV. This table comes from immunoSEQ multiplex PCR, and its TCRdb copy is limited to in-frame clones, with some not included. The sample consists of some 70,000 clones, less than 80% of them appearing once. About this clone: Its target is not known.

The sequence came from a human donor with non-small cell lung cancer who had a complete response to radiotherapy plus ipilimumab. V gene TRBV11-2 combines with J gene TRBJ1-3; D call uncertain. This specimen consisted of peripheral blood, obtained from a patient treated with radiotherapy plus ipilimumab. CDR3 DNA: TGTGCCAGCAGCTTAGAGCGGACTGGAAACACCATATATTTT. Its protein product is CASSLERTGNTIYF.